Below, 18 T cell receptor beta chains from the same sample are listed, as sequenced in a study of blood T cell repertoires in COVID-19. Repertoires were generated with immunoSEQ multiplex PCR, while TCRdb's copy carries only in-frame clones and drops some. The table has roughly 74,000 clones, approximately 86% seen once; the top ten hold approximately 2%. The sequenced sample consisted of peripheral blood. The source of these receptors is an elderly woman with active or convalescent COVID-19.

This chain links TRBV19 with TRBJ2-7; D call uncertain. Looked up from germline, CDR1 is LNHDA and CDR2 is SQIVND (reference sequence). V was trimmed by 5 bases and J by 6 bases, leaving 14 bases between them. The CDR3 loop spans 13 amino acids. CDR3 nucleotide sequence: TGTGCCAGTAGTCCGGGTCTGTCCACCGAGCAGTACTTC. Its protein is CASSPGLSTEQYF.

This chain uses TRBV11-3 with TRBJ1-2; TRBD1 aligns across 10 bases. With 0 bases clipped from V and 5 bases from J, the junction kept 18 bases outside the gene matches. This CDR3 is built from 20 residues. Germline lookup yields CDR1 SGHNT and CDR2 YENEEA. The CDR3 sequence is CASSLEVFFAGDRGRYGYTF. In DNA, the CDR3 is TGTGCCAGCAGCTTAGAAGTTTTTTTTGCGGGGGACAGGGGTCGTTATGGCTACACCTTC.

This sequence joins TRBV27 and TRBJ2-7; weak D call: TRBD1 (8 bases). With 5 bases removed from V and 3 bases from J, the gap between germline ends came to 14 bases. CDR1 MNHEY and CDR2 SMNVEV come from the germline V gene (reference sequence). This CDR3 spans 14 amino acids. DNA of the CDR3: TGTGCCAGCAGTCCACACAGGGGGGGCTACGAGCAGTACTTC. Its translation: CASSPHRGGYEQYF.

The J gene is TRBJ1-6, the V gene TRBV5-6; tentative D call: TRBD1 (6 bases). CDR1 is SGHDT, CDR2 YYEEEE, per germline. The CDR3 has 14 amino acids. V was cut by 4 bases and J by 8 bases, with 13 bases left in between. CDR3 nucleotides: TGTGCCAGCAGCGGGGGGGCAGGGGATTCACCCCTCCACTTT. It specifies CASSGGAGDSPLHF.

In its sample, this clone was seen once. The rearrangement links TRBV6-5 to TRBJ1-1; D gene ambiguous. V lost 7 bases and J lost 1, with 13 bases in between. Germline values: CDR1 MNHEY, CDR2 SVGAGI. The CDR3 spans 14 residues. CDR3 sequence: CASTRGRPNTEAFF. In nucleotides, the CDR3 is TGTGCCAGCACCCGGGGAAGGCCGAACACTGAAGCTTTCTTT.

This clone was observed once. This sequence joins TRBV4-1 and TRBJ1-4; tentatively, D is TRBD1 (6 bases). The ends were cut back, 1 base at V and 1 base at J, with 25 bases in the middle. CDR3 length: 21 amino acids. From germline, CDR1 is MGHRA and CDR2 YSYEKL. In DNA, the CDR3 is TGCGCCAGCAGCCAAGGCGGGGGCAGGTACCCAAGCAGAGGAACTAATGAAAAACTGTTTTTT. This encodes CASSQGGGRYPSRGTNEKLFF.

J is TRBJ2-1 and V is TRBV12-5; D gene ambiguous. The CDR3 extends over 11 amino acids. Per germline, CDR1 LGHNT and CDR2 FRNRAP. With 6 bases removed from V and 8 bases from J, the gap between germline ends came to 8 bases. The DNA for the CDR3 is TGTGCTAGTGGCACGGCGGATGAGCAGTTCTTC. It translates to CASGTADEQFF. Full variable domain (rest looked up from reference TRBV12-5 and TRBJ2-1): DARVTQTPRHKVTEMGQEVTMRCQPILGHNTVFWYRQTMMQGLELLAYFRNRAPLDDSGMPKDRFSAEMPDATLATLKIQPSEPRDSAVYFCASGTADEQFFGPGTRLTVL.

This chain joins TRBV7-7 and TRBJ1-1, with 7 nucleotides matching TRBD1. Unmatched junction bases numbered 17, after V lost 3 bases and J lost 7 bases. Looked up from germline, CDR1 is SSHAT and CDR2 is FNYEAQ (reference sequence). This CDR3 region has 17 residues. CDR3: CASSFLQQGPKRLEAFF. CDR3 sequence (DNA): TGTGCCAGCAGCTTCCTCCAACAGGGGCCGAAACGACTTGAAGCTTTCTTT.

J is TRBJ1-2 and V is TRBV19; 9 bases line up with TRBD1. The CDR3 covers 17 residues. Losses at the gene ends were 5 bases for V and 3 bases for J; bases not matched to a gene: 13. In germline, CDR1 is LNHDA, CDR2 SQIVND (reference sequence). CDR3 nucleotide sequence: TGTGCCAGTAGTCGGACAGGGGATCCCCGTATTGACTATGGCTACACCTTC. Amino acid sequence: CASSRTGDPRIDYGYTF.

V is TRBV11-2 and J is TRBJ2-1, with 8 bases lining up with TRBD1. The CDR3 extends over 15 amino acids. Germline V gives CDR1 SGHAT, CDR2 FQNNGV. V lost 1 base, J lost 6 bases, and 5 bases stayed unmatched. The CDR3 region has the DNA TGTGCCAGCAGCTTAGGTCAGGGGGCTATCAATGAGCAGTTCTTC. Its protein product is CASSLGQGAINEQFF.

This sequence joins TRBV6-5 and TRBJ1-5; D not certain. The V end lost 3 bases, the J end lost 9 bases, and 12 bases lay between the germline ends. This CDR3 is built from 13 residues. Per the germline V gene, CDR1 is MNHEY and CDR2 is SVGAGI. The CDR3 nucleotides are TGTGCCAGCAGTTATGGCCGGCGGGGGCCCCAGCATTTT. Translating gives CASSYGRRGPQHF.

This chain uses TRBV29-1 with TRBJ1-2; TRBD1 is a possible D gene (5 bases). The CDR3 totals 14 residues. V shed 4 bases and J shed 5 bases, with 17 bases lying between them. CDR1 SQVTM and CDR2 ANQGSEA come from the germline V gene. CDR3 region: CSVALPAGQYGYTF. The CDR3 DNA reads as TGCAGCGTTGCCCTTCCGGCAGGGCAGTATGGCTACACCTTC.

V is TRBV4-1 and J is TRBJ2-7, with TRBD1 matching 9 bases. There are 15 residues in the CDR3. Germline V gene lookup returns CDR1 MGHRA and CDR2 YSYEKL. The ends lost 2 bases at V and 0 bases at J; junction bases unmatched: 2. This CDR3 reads CASSQPGQGSYEQYF. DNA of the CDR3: TGCGCCAGCAGCCAACCGGGACAGGGCTCCTACGAGCAGTACTTC.

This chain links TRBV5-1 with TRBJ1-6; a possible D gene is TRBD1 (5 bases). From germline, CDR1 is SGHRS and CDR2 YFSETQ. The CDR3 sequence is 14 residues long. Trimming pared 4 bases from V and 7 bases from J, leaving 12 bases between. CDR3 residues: CASSSGAGNSPLHF. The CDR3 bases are TGCGCCAGCAGCAGTGGGGCAGGGAATTCACCCCTCCACTTT.

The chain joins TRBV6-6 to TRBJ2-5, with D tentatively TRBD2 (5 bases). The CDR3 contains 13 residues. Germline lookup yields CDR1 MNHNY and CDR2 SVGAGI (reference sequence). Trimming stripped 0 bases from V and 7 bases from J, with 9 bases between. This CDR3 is CASSYSNGGTQYF. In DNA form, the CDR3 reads TGTGCCAGCAGTTACTCGAATGGAGGGACCCAGTACTTC.

This CDR3 reads CASGRGRSSPLHF. The CDR3 nucleotides read TGTGCCAGCGGAAGGGGGCGGTCTTCACCCCTCCACTTT. The chain employs TRBV6-5 and TRBJ1-6; 7 nucleotides match TRBD1. V was clipped by 8 bases and J by 9 bases; unmatched bases: 7. The CDR3 is 13 amino acids. Per the germline V gene, CDR1 is MNHEY and CDR2 is SVGAGI.

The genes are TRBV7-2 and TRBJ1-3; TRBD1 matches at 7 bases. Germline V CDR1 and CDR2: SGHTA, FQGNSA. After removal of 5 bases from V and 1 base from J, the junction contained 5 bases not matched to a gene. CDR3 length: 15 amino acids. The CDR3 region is CASSQQTGSGNTIYF. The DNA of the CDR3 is TGTGCCAGCAGCCAACAGACAGGGTCTGGAAACACCATATATTTT. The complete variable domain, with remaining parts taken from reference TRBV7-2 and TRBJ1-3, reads GAGVSQSPSNKVTEKGKDVELRCDPISGHTALYWYRQSLGQGLEFLIYFQGNSAPDKSGLPSDRFSAERTGGSVSTLTIQRTQQEDSAVYLCASSQQTGSGNTIYFGEGSWLTVV.

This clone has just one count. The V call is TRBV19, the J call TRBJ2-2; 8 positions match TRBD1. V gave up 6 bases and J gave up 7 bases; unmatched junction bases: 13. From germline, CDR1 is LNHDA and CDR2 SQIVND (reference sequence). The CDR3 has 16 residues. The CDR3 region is CASSPRRTGTGGELFF. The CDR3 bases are TGTGCCAGTAGCCCAAGGAGGACAGGGACCGGCGGGGAGCTGTTTTTT.